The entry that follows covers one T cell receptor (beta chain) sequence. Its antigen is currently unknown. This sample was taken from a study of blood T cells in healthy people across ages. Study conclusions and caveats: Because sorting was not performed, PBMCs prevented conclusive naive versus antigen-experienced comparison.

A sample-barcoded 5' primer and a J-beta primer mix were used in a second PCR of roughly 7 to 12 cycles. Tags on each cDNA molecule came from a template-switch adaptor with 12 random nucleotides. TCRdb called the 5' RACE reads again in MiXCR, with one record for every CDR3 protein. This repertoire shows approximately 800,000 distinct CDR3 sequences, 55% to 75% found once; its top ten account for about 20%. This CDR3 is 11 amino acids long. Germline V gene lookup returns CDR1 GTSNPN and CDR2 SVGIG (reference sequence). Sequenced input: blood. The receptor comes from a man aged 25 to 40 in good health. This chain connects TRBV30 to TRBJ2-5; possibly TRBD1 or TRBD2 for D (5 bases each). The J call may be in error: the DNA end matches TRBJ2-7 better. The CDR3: CAWRGEYEQYF. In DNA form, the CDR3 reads TGTGCCTGGAGGGGGGAATACGAGCAGTACTTC.